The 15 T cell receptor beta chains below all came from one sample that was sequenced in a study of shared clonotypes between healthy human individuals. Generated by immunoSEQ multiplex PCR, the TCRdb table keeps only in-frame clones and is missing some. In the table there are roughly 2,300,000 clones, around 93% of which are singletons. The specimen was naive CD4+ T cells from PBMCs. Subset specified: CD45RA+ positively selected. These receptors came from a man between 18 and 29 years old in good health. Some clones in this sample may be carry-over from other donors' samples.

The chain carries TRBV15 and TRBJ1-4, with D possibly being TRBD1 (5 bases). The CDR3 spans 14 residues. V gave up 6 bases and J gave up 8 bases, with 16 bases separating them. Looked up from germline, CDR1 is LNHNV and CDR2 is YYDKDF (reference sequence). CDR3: CATSRDGTYEKLFF. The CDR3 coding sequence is TGTGCCACCAGTCGGGACGGTACCTACGAAAAACTGTTTTTT.

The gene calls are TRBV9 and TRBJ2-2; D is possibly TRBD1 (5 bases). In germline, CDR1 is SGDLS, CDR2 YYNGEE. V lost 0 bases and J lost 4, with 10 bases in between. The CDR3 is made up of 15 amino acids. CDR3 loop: CASSVVQGGTGELFF. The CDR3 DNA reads TGTGCCAGCAGCGTAGTCCAGGGCGGCACCGGGGAGCTGTTTTTT.

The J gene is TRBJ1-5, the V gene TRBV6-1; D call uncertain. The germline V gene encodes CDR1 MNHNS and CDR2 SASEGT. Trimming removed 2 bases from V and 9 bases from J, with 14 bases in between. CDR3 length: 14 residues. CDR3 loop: CASSEIEFPWPQHF. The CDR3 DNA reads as TGTGCCAGCAGTGAAATTGAGTTTCCTTGGCCCCAGCATTTT.

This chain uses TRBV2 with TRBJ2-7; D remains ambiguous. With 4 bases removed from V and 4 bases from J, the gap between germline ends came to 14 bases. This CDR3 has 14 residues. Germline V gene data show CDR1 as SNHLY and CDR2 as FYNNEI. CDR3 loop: CASSATAQSYEQYF. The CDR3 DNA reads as TGTGCCAGCAGTGCCACCGCCCAGTCTTACGAGCAGTACTTC.

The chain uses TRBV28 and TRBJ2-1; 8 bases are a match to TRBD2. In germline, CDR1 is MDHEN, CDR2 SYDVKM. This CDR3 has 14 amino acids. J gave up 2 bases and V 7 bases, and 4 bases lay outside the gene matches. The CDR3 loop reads CASTGSGTYNEQFF. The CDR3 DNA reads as TGTGCCAGCACCGGTAGCGGGACCTACAATGAGCAGTTCTTC.

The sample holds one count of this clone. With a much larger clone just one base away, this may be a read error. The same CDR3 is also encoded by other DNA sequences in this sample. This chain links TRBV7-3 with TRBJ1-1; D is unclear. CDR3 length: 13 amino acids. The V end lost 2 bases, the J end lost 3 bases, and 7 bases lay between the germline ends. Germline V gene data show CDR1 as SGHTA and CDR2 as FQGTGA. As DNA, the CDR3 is TGTGCCAGCAGCTTAGGGCAGTACACTGAAGCTTTCTTT. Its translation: CASSLGQYTEAFF.

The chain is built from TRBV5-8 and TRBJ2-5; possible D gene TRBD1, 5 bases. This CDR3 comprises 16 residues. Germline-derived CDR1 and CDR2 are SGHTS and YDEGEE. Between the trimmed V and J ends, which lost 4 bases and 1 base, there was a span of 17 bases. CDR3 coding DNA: TGTGCCAGCAGCCCTGGGTGGCAGGGCTTCCAAGAGACCCAGTACTTC. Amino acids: CASSPGWQGFQETQYF.

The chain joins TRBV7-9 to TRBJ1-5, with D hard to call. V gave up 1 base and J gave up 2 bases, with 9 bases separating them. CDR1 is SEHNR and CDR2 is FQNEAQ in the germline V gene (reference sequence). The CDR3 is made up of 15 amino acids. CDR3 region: CASSLDRFGNQPQHF. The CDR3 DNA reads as TGTGCCAGCAGCTTAGACCGTTTCGGCAATCAGCCCCAGCATTTT.

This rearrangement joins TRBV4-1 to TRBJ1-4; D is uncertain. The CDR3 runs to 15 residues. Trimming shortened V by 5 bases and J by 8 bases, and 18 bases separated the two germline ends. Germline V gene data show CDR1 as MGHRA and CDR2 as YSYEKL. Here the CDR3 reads CASSIRQVPAEKLFF. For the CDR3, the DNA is TGCGCCAGCAGCATTCGTCAGGTGCCTGCCGAAAAACTGTTTTTT.

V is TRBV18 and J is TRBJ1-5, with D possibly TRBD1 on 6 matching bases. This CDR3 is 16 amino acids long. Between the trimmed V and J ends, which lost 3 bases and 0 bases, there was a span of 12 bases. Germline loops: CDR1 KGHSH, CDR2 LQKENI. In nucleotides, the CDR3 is TGTGCCAGCTCACCGACAGGAACCCTTAGCAATCAGCCCCAGCATTTT. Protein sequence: CASSPTGTLSNQPQHF.

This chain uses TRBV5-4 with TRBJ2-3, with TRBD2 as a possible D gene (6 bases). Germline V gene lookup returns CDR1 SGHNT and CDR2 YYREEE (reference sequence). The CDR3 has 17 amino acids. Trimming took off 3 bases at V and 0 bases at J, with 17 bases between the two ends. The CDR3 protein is CASSSPSSGSSTDTQYF. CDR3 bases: TGTGCCAGCAGCTCTCCTAGTAGCGGATCTAGCACAGATACGCAGTATTTT.

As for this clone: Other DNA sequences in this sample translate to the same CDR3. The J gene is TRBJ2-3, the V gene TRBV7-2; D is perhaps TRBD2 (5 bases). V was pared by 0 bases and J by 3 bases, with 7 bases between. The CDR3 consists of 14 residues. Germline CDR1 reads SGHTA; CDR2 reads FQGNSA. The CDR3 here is CASSLARGTDTQYF. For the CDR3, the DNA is TGTGCCAGCAGCTTAGCGAGAGGGACAGATACGCAGTATTTT.

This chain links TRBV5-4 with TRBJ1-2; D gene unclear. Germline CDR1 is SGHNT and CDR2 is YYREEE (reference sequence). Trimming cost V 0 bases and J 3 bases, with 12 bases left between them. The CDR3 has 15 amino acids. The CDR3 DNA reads TGTGCCAGCAGCTTGGTCGGGGTGTTCGACTATGGCTACACCTTC. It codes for CASSLVGVFDYGYTF.

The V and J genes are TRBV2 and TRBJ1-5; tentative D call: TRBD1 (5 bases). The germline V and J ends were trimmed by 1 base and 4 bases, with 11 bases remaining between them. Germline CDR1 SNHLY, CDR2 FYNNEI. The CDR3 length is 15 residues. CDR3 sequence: CASSEEQAGNQPQHF. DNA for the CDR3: TGTGCCAGCAGTGAAGAACAGGCGGGGAATCAGCCCCAGCATTTT. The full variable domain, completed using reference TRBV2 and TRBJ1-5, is EPEVTQTPSHQVTQMGQEVILRCVPISNHLYFYWYRQILGQKVEFLVSFYNNEISEKSEIFDDQFSVERPDGSNFTLKIRSTKLEDSAMYFCASSEEQAGNQPQHFGDGTRLSIL.

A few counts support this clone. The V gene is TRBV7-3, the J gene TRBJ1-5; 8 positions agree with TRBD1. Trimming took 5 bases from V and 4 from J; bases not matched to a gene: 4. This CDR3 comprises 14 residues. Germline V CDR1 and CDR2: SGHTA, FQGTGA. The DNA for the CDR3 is TGTGCCAGCAGCCCTGGACAGGGAAATCAGCCCCAGCATTTT. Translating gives CASSPGQGNQPQHF.